The 28 T cell receptor beta chains presented below share a single source sample, sequenced in a study of T cells after posttransplantation cyclophosphamide listed by TCRdb under 2016. Reading the label with the study, this specimen's treatment or condition is: high-dose cyclophosphamide on days +3 and +4 as single-agent GVHD prophylaxis. PTCy patients received busulfan and fludarabine conditioning, a related or unrelated marrow graft, and cyclophosphamide on days +3 and +4. Library prep was done by the immunoSEQ multiplex PCR assay. Entries here come from immuneACCESS through TCRdb and include only in-frame sequences with V and J called. Some clones fail to appear in such tables; in the studies checked, an unresolved V gene covers under half of the shortfall, and the cause of the remainder is unknown. The data for this sample show approximately 15,000 clones, each detected more than once. About 23% of the sample is held by the ten biggest clonotypes.

The specimen was PBMCs, collected 950 to 1,200 days after allogeneic stem cell transplant with posttransplant cyclophosphamide. These receptors were collected from a female patient in her thirties or forties who received an allogeneic stem cell transplant from a related donor, was CMV-positive, and had no GVHD. Donor T cells from the graft may be present among the T cells after a transplant.

This clone is medium-sized in the sample. The chain has TRBV4-3 and TRBJ1-4; no definite D call. Germline V gene sequence: CDR1 LGHNA, CDR2 YSLEER. Trimming left V 1 base short and J 6 bases short, with 15 bases between. This CDR3 contains 16 residues. The CDR3 DNA reads as TGCGCCAGCAGCCAAGGGCACACAATCGTCGATGAAAAACTGTTTTTT. Translated: CASSQGHTIVDEKLFF.

In its sample, this clone was seen many times. DNA for the CDR3: TGTGCCAGCAGTAGAGGTCAGGGGGCTCAGCCCCAGCATTTT. This translates into CASSRGQGAQPQHF. This sequence joins TRBV28 and TRBJ1-5; 8 nucleotides match TRBD1. J gave up 6 bases and V 5 bases, and 6 bases lay outside the gene matches. The length of the CDR3 is 14 residues. The germline gives CDR1 MDHEN, CDR2 SYDVKM.

The chain combines TRBV4-1 with TRBJ1-2, with 7 bases aligning to TRBD1. In germline, CDR1 is MGHRA, CDR2 YSYEKL. The CDR3 loop spans 14 amino acids. The junction had 5 bases not matched to a gene; V was cut back by 3 bases and J by 4 bases. CDR3 DNA: TGCGCCAGCAGCCACGGTGGACAGGCCTATGGCTACACCTTC. It specifies CASSHGGQAYGYTF.

This clone was observed many times. This chain joins TRBV4-3 and TRBJ1-5, with unresolved D. Germline V gives CDR1 LGHNA, CDR2 YSLEER. The CDR3 totals 14 residues. V was trimmed by 0 bases and J by 6 bases, leaving 9 bases between them. CDR3 region: CASSQDLTLQPQHF. As DNA, the CDR3 is TGCGCCAGCAGCCAAGATCTGACTCTTCAGCCCCAGCATTTT.

The CDR3 here is CAWGGSYEQYF. CDR3 nucleotides: TGTGCTTGGGGAGGATCCTACGAGCAGTACTTC. The chain couples TRBV11-2 to TRBJ2-7; TRBD2 is a possible D gene (6 bases). Germline CDR1 and CDR2: SGHAT and FQNNGV. The CDR3 consists of 11 residues.

This clone was observed at least ten times. The chain recombines TRBV20-1 with TRBJ2-2, with TRBD2 as a possible D gene (5 bases). CDR1 and CDR2 from the germline V gene are DFQATT and SNEGSKA (reference sequence). CDR3 length equals 11 residues. V dropped 1 base and J dropped 8 bases, with 5 bases sitting between them. The CDR3 sequence is CSARAGGELFF. CDR3 bases: TGCAGTGCTAGAGCGGGAGGGGAGCTGTTTTTT.

This clone was recorded at least ten times. CDR3 loop: CASSDLADQETQYF. The CDR3 coding sequence is TGTGCCAGCAGTGATCTGGCAGACCAAGAGACCCAGTACTTC. J is TRBJ2-5 and V is TRBV2; no clear D. This CDR3 contains 14 residues. Germline CDR1 reads SNHLY; CDR2 reads FYNNEI. V lost 3 bases and J lost 0, with 8 bases in between.

The J gene is TRBJ2-7, the V gene TRBV27; TRBD1 matches at 9 bases. This CDR3 comprises 15 residues. Germline lookup yields CDR1 MNHEY and CDR2 SMNVEV (reference sequence). V lost 4 bases to trimming and J lost 6 bases; unmatched junction nucleotides: 10. DNA for the CDR3: TGTGCCAGCAGTTCCCCTAGAGGGACAGGGTCCGAGCAGTACTTC. It is translated as CASSSPRGTGSEQYF.

This clone was counted only a few times. The V and J genes are TRBV4-2 and TRBJ1-2; no reliable D call. Per germline, CDR1 LGHNA and CDR2 YNFKEQ. The CDR3 length is 16 residues. V lost 3 bases, J lost 5 bases, and 19 bases lay in between. The DNA of the CDR3 is TGTGCCAGCAGCCAGGCCGGCCGAGGGCTGGATTATGGCTACACCTTC. This translates into CASSQAGRGLDYGYTF.

This clone was seen only a few times. The chain combines TRBV6-6 with TRBJ2-7; tentatively, D is TRBD1 (6 bases). Germline V gene sequence: CDR1 MNHNY, CDR2 SVGAGI (reference sequence). The CDR3 has 15 residues. V dropped 6 bases and J dropped 1 base, with 16 bases sitting between them. This CDR3 reads CASRLRDILSYEQYF. The CDR3 bases are TGTGCCAGCAGACTACGGGACATCTTATCCTACGAGCAGTACTTC.

This clone is medium-sized in the sample. The chain recombines TRBV19 with TRBJ2-7, with TRBD1 matching 7 bases. Germline assignment: CDR1 LNHDA and CDR2 SQIVND (reference sequence). The V gene end was trimmed by 1 base and the J gene end by 5 bases; junction bases not matched to a gene: 11. This CDR3 contains 16 residues. CDR3 DNA sequence: TGTGCCAGTAGTATAGGCCGGACAGGCGGTGGGGACGAGCAGTACTTC. Amino acid sequence: CASSIGRTGGGDEQYF. Together with reference TRBV19 and TRBJ2-7, the CDR3 gives the full variable domain: DGGITQSPKYLFRKEGQNVTLSCEQNLNHDAMYWYRQDPGQGLRLIYYSQIVNDFQKGDIAEGYSVSREKKESFPLTVTSAQKNPTAFYLCASSIGRTGGGDEQYFGPGTRLTVT.

Many counts were recorded for this clone. The chain has TRBV5-6 and TRBJ2-7; 8 nucleotides agree with TRBD2. This CDR3 contains 15 residues. Germline assignment: CDR1 SGHDT and CDR2 YYEEEE. With V trimmed by 0 bases and J by 9 bases, 11 bases remained unmatched. CDR3 sequence: CASSLDGLSGRRQYF. CDR3 DNA: TGTGCCAGCAGCTTGGACGGCCTCAGCGGGAGACGGCAGTACTTC.

As to this clone: In the same sample, other DNA sequences code for this CDR3. This rearrangement joins TRBV9 to TRBJ2-7; a possible D gene is TRBD1 (6 bases). The V end lost 4 bases, the J end lost 4 bases, and 18 bases lay between the germline ends. The CDR3 is 15 residues long. Per the germline V gene, CDR1 is SGDLS and CDR2 is YYNGEE. CDR3 bases: TGTGCCAGCAGCTTCAGGCAGGGGACGGCATACGAGCAGTACTTC. This translates into CASSFRQGTAYEQYF.

This clone was counted many times. This chain links TRBV9 with TRBJ2-3, with D tentatively TRBD2 (6 bases). The V and J ends lost 2 bases and 1 base respectively, with 8 bases between them. From germline, CDR1 is SGDLS and CDR2 YYNGEE. The CDR3 length is 14 residues. CDR3 DNA sequence: TGTGCCAGCAGCGTGGGAGGTCGCACAGATACGCAGTATTTT. Residues: CASSVGGRTDTQYF.

With respect to this clone: A much more abundant neighbour one base away suggests this may be a read error. The chain uses TRBV10-3 and TRBJ1-1, with D possibly being TRBD1 (5 bases). CDR3 size: 12 residues. The germline gives CDR1 ENHRY, CDR2 SYGVKD. The CDR3 loop reads CAISVPGTAAFF. CDR3 sequence (DNA): TGTGCCATCAGTGTACCGGGGACTGCAGCTTTCTTT.

This clone was seen repeatedly, ten times or more. The chain recombines TRBV7-9 with TRBJ2-1; possibly TRBD2 for D (5 bases). Germline assignment: CDR1 SEHNR and CDR2 FQNEAQ (reference sequence). Trimming stripped 3 bases from V and 7 bases from J, with 16 bases between. There are 15 residues in the CDR3. DNA of the CDR3: TGTGCCAGCAGCTTTCAAGCGGACTCGGGAAATGAGCAGTTCTTC. Translating it yields CASSFQADSGNEQFF. Looking up the rest from reference TRBV7-9 and TRBJ2-1 gives the full variable domain: DTGVSQNPRHKITKRGQNVTFRCDPISEHNRLYWYRQTLGQGPEFLTYFQNEAQLEKSRLLSDRFSAERPKGSFSTLEIQRTEQGDSAMYLCASSFQADSGNEQFFGPGTRLTVL.

The chain is built from TRBV19 and TRBJ2-1; 7 nucleotides agree with TRBD1. The CDR3 covers 15 residues. Trimming took 5 bases from V and 6 from J; bases not matched to a gene: 10. Looked up from germline, CDR1 is LNHDA and CDR2 is SQIVND (reference sequence). DNA of the CDR3: TGTGCCAGTAGTCAGTCGACAGGGAGTCCCAATGAGCAGTTCTTC. Translated, it gives CASSQSTGSPNEQFF.

This clone came up many times. This chain connects TRBV2 to TRBJ2-1, with a weak D call TRBD2 (7 bases). The germline gives CDR1 SNHLY, CDR2 FYNNEI. Trimming removed 6 bases from V and 10 bases from J, with 25 bases in between. The CDR3 extends over 16 amino acids. DNA for the CDR3: TGTGCCAGCAGCGACGGGTTAAAGAGGGGCGGGGGCGAGCAGTTCTTC. It codes for CASSDGLKRGGGEQFF.

In its sample, this clone was seen many times. J is TRBJ2-3 and V is TRBV19; D is undetermined. The CDR3 sequence is 13 residues long. The germline V and J ends were trimmed by 2 bases and 4 bases, with 7 bases remaining between them. Germline CDR1 is LNHDA and CDR2 is SQIVND (reference sequence). CDR3 amino acids: CASSISSPDTQYF. The CDR3 nucleotides read TGTGCCAGTAGTATATCTAGTCCAGATACGCAGTATTTT.

The table lists this clone with a few counts. V usage is TRBV10-3 and J usage is TRBJ1-2; 12 positions match TRBD1. V lost 2 bases, J lost 4 bases, and 2 bases stayed unmatched. Germline CDR1 and CDR2: ENHRY and SYGVKD. The CDR3 loop spans 15 amino acids. The CDR3 sequence: CAISEGTGGRYGYTF. CDR3 sequence (DNA): TGTGCCATCAGTGAGGGGACAGGGGGCCGCTATGGCTACACCTTC.

In regard to this clone: The sample has other DNA sequences that encode this CDR3 too. The genes are TRBV9 and TRBJ2-7; no clear D. Deletions cut 10 bases from V and 4 bases from J, with 24 bases between. The CDR3 runs 15 residues. Looked up from germline, CDR1 is SGDLS and CDR2 is YYNGEE. The DNA for the CDR3 is TGTGCCTTTTTTTTCAAACAGAAGACGGCATACGAGCAGTACTTC. This sequence encodes CAFFFKQKTAYEQYF.

This clone has just a few counts. This sequence joins TRBV11-3 and TRBJ2-3, with D possibly matching TRBD1 (5 bases). The CDR3 covers 16 residues. Per the germline V gene, CDR1 is SGHNT and CDR2 is YENEEA. V was pared by 5 bases and J by 3 bases, with 18 bases between. The CDR3 region is CASSTPRVLWTDTQYF. CDR3 bases: TGTGCCAGCAGCACCCCCAGGGTACTATGGACAGATACGCAGTATTTT.

The sample holds many counts of this clone. The V and J genes are TRBV19 and TRBJ1-1; D is uncertain. CDR1 is LNHDA, CDR2 SQIVND, per germline (reference sequence). The ends were cut back, 4 bases at V and 2 bases at J, with 17 bases in the middle. This CDR3 is built from 16 residues. The CDR3 DNA reads TGTGCCAGTAGTAGGAGGCAGGTCACGATAAACACTGAAGCTTTCTTT. This gives the protein CASSRRQVTINTEAFF.

In its sample, this clone was seen many times. This chain uses TRBV28 with TRBJ1-5; 7 nucleotides match TRBD1. The CDR3 length is 12 residues. Germline assignment: CDR1 MDHEN and CDR2 SYDVKM. Written as DNA, the CDR3 is TGTGCGATTCACGCAGGGGGGCAGCCCCAGCATTTT. It codes for CAIHAGGQPQHF.

This clone was recorded at least ten times. V gene TRBV2 combines with J gene TRBJ1-5, with D maybe TRBD1 (6 bases). The CDR3 runs 15 residues. Trimming stripped 7 bases from V and 3 bases from J, with 16 bases between. From germline, CDR1 is SNHLY and CDR2 FYNNEI. The CDR3 loop is CASTVEGGFNQPQHF. CDR3 DNA: TGTGCCAGCACCGTAGAAGGGGGATTCAATCAGCCCCAGCATTTT.

This clone has at least ten counts. The chain uses TRBV14 and TRBJ2-1; tentatively, D is TRBD2 (7 bases). The V end lost 0 bases, the J end lost 7 bases, and 25 bases lay between the germline ends. CDR1 is SGHDN and CDR2 is FVKESK in the germline V gene. CDR3 length: 19 residues. CDR3 region: CASSQDRGREGGWRNEQFF. The CDR3 DNA is TGTGCCAGCAGCCAAGATCGCGGCAGGGAGGGGGGTTGGAGGAATGAGCAGTTCTTC.

This clone came up a few times. The rearrangement uses TRBV5-1 and TRBJ1-2, with no clear D. From germline, CDR1 is SGHRS and CDR2 YFSETQ. The V and J ends lost 0 bases and 8 bases respectively, with 14 bases between them. The CDR3 runs to 14 residues. CDR3 nucleotide sequence: TGCGCCAGCAGCTTGGAATATGGTCAGAAGGGCTACACCTTC. The encoded protein is CASSLEYGQKGYTF.

This clone was detected many times. The chain has TRBV11-3 and TRBJ2-3; 9 bases are shared with TRBD2. J was trimmed by 6 bases and V by 5 bases; bases with no gene match: 12. The CDR3 spans 16 residues. The V gene's germline CDR1 is SGHNT and CDR2 YENEEA. The CDR3, as DNA: TGTGCCAGCAGCCCGGGGACTAGCCCCGAATGGGATACGCAGTATTTT. It encodes CASSPGTSPEWDTQYF. The full variable domain, rest sourced from reference TRBV11-3 and TRBJ2-3, is EAGVVQSPRYKIIEKKQPVAFWCNPISGHNTLYWYLQNLGQGPELLIRYENEEAVDDSQLPKDRFSAERLKGVDSTLKIQPAELGDSAVYLCASSPGTSPEWDTQYFGPGTRLTVL.